The T cell receptor beta chain under discussion was sequenced for a study of T-cell reconstitution after alpha-beta-depleted transplantation in children. CDR1 is MNHEY, CDR2 SMNVEV, per germline (reference sequence). The CDR3 is 15 residues long. The V gene lost 4 bases and the J gene lost 0 bases, with 10 bases spanning the gap. The TCRbeta library was prepared with unique molecular identifiers. In TCRdb, the PCR reads were re-called with MiXCR into one record per CDR3 protein. The sample has roughly 350,000 distinct CDR3 sequences; approximately 10% are singletons. This TCR came from a human donor who donated a stem cell graft to a child with acute lymphoblastic leukemia. The chain recombines TRBV27 with TRBJ1-5; TRBD1 might be the D (6 bases). This material consisted of PBMCs from the stem cell graft donor, taken from the stem cell graft. The DNA for the CDR3 is TGTGCCAGCAGTTGGACAGCTTATAGCAATCAGCCCCAGCATTTT. It translates to CASSWTAYSNQPQHF.